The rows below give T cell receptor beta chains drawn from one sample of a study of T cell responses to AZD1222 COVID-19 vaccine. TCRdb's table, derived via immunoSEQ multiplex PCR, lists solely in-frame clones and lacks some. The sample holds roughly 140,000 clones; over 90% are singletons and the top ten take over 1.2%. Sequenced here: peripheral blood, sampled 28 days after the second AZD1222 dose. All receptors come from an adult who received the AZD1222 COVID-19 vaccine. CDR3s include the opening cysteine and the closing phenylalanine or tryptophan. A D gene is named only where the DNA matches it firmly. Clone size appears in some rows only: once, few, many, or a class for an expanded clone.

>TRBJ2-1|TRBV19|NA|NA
CASSYHNEQFF
TGTGCCAGTAGCTACCACAATGAGCAGTTCTTC
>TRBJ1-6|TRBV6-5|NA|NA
CASSFEAMSTLHF
TGTGCCAGCAGTTTTGAGGCCATGTCAACCCTCCACTTT
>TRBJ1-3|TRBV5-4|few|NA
CASSTEAASGNTIYF
TGTGCCAGCAGCACAGAAGCAGCCTCTGGAAACACCATATATTTT
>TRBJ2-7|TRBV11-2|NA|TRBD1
CASSFDRVTAYEQYF
TGTGCCAGCAGCTTCGACAGGGTGACTGCCTACGAGCAGTACTTC
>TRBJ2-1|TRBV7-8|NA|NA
CASSFQTYNEQFF
TGTGCCAGCAGCTTCCAGACATACAATGAGCAGTTCTTC
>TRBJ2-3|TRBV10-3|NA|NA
CAISGGPGATGDTQYF
TGTGCCATCAGCGGGGGGCCGGGAGCGACCGGAGATACGCAGTATTTT
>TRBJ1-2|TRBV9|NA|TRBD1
CASSTRYRGAGGYTF
TGTGCCAGCAGCACCCGGTACAGGGGGGCCGGTGGCTACACCTTC
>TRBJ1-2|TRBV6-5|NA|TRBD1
CATHSTGGSEGYTF
TGTGCCACGCATTCGACAGGGGGTTCGGAGGGCTACACCTTC
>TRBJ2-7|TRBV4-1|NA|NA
CASSHRDGSYEQYF
TGCGCCAGCAGCCACCGGGACGGTTCCTACGAGCAGTACTTC
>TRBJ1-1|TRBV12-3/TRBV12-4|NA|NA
CASSQGTEAFF
TGTGCCAGCAGCCAGGGGACTGAAGCTTTCTTT
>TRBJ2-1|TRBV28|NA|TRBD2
CASSLGGLAGNEQFF
TGTGCCAGCAGTTTAGGGGGACTAGCGGGAAATGAGCAGTTCTTC